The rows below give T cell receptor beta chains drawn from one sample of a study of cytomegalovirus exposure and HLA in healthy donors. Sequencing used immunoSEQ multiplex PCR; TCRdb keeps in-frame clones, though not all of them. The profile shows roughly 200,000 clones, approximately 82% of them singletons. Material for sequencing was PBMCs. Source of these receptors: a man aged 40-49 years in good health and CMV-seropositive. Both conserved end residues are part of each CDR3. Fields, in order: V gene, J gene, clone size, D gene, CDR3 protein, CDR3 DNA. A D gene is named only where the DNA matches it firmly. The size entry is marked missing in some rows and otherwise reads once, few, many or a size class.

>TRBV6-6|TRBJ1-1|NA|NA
CASSWTAEAFF
TGTGCCAGCAGTTGGACAGCCGAAGCTTTCTTT
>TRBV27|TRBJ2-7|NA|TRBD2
CASSYPRTSGYEQYF
TGTGCCAGCAGTTACCCGAGGACTAGCGGGTACGAGCAGTACTTC
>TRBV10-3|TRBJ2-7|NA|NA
CAISDRDRSSYEQYF
TGTGCCATCAGTGACCGAGACAGGAGCTCCTACGAGCAGTACTTC
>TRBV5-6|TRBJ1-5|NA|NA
CASSLQAGGQPQHF
TGTGCCAGCAGCTTACAGGCGGGAGGTCAGCCCCAGCATTTT
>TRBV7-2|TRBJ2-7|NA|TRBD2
CASSPRLAASYEQYF
TGTGCCAGCAGCCCTAGACTAGCGGCTTCCTACGAGCAGTACTTC
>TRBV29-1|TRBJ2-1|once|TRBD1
CSVAEGAFNEQFF
TGCAGCGTTGCTGAGGGGGCGTTCAATGAGCAGTTCTTC
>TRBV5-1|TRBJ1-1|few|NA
CASSLASDNEAFF
TGCGCCAGCAGCTTGGCCTCAGATAATGAAGCTTTCTTT
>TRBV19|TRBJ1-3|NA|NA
CASNRDSSSGNTIYF
TGTGCCAGTAATAGGGACTCAAGCTCTGGAAACACCATATATTTT
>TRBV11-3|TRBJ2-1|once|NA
CASSQTIRGTGSYNEQFF
TGTGCCAGCAGCCAAACAATCAGGGGTACGGGGAGTTACAATGAGCAGTTCTTC
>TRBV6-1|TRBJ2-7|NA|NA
CASSESGTYKQYF
TGTGCCAGCAGTGAATCCGGGACTTATAAGCAGTACTTC
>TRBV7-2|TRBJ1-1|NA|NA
CASSFSSDTEAFF
TGTGCCAGCAGCTTTAGCTCGGACACTGAAGCTTTCTTT
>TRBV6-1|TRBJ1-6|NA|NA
CASSERQSFYNSPLHF
TGTGCCAGCAGTGAAAGACAGAGTTTCTATAATTCACCCCTCCACTTT
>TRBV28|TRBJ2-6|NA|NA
CASSLSIIRPTADPSGANVLTF
TGTGCCAGCAGTCTTTCCATCATTAGACCGACAGCCGACCCCTCTGGGGCCAACGTCCTGACTTTC
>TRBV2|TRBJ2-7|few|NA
CASSPQALQYF
TGTGCCAGCAGCCCCCAGGCTCTCCAGTACTTC
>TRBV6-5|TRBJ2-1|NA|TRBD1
CASSYSEYRGNEQFF
TGTGCCAGCAGTTACTCGGAATACAGGGGCAATGAGCAGTTCTTC
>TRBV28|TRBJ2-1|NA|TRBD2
CASSLYLPGLAGASSYNEQFF
TGTGCCAGCAGTTTATACCTCCCGGGACTAGCGGGAGCCAGCTCCTACAATGAGCAGTTCTTC
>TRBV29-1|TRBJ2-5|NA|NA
CSVEGAGQETQYF
TGCAGCGTTGAAGGGGCAGGCCAAGAGACCCAGTACTTC
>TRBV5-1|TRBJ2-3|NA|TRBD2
CASSLAGLGGDTQYF
TGCGCCAGCAGCCTAGCGGGACTTGGTGGGGATACGCAGTATTTT
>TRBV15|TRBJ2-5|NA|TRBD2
CATSGGGLAGGQGETQYF
TGTGCCACCAGCGGGGGGGGACTAGCGGGAGGTCAGGGGGAGACCCAGTACTTC
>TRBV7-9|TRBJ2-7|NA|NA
CSSSPLDSYEQYF
TGTTCCAGCAGCCCCCTCGACAGCTACGAGCAGTACTTC
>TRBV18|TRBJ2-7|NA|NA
CASSLRGPQDPYEQYF
TGTGCCAGCTCACTGCGGGGCCCTCAAGACCCCTACGAGCAGTACTTC
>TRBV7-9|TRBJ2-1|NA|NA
CASSLTPPEQFF
TGTGCCAGCAGCTTGACTCCCCCTGAGCAGTTCTTC
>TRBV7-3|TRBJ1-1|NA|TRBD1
CASSSQGGSEAFF
TGTGCCAGCAGCTCACAGGGGGGCTCTGAAGCTTTCTTT
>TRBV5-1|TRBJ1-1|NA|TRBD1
CASSLFTQGMNTEAFF
TGCGCCAGCAGCTTATTCACACAGGGGATGAACACTGAAGCTTTCTTT
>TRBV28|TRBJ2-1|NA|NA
CASSRVLGGEYNEQFF
TGTGCCAGCAGTCGGGTCCTAGGGGGAGAATACAATGAGCAGTTCTTC
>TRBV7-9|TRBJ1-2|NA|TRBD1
CASSRSTGTGGGSNYGYTF
TGTGCCAGCAGCCGGTCGACTGGGACAGGGGGGGGGTCTAACTATGGCTACACCTTC
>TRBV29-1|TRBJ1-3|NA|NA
CSVETTGNTIYF
TGCAGCGTAGAAACTACGGGAAACACCATATATTTT
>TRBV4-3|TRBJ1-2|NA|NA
CASSPRGANYGYTF
TGCGCCAGCAGCCCTCGGGGGGCGAACTATGGCTACACCTTC
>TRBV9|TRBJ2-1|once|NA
CASSALNEQFF
TGTGCCAGCAGCGCTCTAAATGAGCAGTTCTTC
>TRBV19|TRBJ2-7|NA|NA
CASTSGQKDEQYF
NA
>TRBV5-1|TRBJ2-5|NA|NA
CASSLEAGEQETQYF
TGCGCCAGCAGCTTGGAGGCAGGGGAACAAGAGACCCAGTACTTC
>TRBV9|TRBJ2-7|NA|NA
CASSVGGAYGRPHEQYF
TGTGCCAGCAGCGTAGGCGGGGCTTACGGTCGGCCCCACGAGCAGTACTTC
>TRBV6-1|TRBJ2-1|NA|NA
CASGSGASYNEQFF
TGTGCCAGCGGGTCGGGAGCCTCTTACAATGAGCAGTTCTTC
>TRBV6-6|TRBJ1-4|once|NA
CASSYSRGNEKLFF
TGTGCCAGCAGTTACTCGAGAGGGAATGAAAAACTGTTTTTT
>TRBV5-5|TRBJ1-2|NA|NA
CASSPSWAGTNYGYTF
TGTGCCAGCAGCCCCTCTTGGGCAGGAACTAACTATGGCTACACCTTC
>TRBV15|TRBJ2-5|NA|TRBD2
CATSRGGLAGVRETQYF
TGTGCCACCAGCAGAGGGGGGCTAGCGGGAGTTCGAGAGACCCAGTACTTC
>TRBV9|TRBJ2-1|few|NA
CASSFGQYNEQFF
TGTGCCAGCAGCTTCGGACAGTACAATGAGCAGTTCTTC
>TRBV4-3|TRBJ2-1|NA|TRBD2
CASSQDQAGEPYNEQFF
TGCGCCAGCAGCCAAGACCAAGCGGGAGAGCCCTACAATGAGCAGTTCTTC
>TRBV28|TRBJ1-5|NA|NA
CATTSGPQPQHF
TGTGCCACCACGTCAGGCCCTCAGCCCCAGCATTTT
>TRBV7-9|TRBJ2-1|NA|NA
CASSAGEVNEQFF
TGTGCCAGCAGCGCTGGGGAGGTCAATGAGCAGTTCTTC
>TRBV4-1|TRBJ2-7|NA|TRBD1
CASSPHFGTGFSYEQYF
TGCGCCAGCAGCCCCCACTTCGGGACAGGCTTCTCCTACGAGCAGTACTTC
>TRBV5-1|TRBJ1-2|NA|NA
CASSLGGDYGYTF
TGCGCCAGCAGCTTGGGCGGCGACTATGGCTACACCTTC
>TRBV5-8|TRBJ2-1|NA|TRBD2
CASSLARLAGGKGEQFF
TGTGCCAGCAGCTTGGCGAGACTAGCGGGGGGGAAGGGTGAGCAGTTCTTC
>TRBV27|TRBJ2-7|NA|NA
CASSLSGQNYEQYF
TGTGCCAGCAGTTTATCCGGACAGAACTACGAGCAGTACTTC
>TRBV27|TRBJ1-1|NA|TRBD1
CASSFRTGDEAFF
TGTGCCAGCAGTTTCCGGACAGGGGATGAAGCTTTCTTT
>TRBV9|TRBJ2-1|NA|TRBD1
CASSERDRGTYNEQFF
TGTGCCAGCAGCGAGCGGGACAGGGGTACATACAATGAGCAGTTCTTC
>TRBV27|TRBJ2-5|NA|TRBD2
CASSLTGLTYQETQYF
TGTGCCAGCAGCTTAACGGGACTAACGTACCAAGAGACCCAGTACTTC
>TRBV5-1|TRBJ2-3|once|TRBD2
CASSGLAADTQYF
TGCGCCAGCAGTGGACTAGCGGCAGATACGCAGTATTTT
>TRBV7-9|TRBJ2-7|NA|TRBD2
CSSSPSGEQYF
TGTTCCAGCAGTCCTAGCGGAGAGCAGTACTTC
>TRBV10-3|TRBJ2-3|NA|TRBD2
CAISPTSGASTDTQYF
TGTGCCATCAGCCCGACTAGCGGGGCGAGCACAGATACGCAGTATTTT
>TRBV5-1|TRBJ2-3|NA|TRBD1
CASSLASPPGTGLNTQYF
TGCGCCAGCAGCTTGGCGAGTCCTCCCGGGACAGGACTGAATACGCAGTATTTT
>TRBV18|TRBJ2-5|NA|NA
CASSPSGEQYF
TGTGCCAGCTCCCCCTCTGGGGAGCAGTACTTC